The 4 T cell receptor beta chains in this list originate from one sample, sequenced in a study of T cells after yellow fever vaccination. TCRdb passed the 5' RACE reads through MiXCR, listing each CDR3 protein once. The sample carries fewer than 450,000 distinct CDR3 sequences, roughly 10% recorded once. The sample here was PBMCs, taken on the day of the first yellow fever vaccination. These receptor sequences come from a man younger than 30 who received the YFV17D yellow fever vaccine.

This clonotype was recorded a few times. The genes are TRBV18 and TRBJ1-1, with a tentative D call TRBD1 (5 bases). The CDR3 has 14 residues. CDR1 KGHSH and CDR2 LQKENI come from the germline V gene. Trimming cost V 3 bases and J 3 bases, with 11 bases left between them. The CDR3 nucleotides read TGTGCCAGCTCACCGACAGACCGCCACACTGAAGCTTTCTTT. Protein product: CASSPTDRHTEAFF.

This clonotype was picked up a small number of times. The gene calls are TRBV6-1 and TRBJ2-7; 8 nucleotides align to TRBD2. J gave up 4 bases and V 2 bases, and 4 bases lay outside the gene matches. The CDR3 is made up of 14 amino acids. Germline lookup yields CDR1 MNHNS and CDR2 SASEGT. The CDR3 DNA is TGTGCCAGCAGTGAATTGCGGGAGGAGTACGAGCAGTACTTC. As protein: CASSELREEYEQYF.

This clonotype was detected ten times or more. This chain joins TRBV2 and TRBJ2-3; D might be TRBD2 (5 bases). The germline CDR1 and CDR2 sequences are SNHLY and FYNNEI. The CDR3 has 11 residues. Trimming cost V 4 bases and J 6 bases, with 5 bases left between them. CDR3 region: CASSGRDTQYF. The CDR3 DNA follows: TGTGCCAGCAGTGGGAGGGATACGCAGTATTTT.

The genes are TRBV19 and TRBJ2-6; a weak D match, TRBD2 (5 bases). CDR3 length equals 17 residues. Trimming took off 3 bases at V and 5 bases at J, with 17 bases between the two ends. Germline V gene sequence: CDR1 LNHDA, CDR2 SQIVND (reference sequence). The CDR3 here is CASSMRAAPYWANVLTF. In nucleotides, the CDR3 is TGTGCCAGTAGTATGCGGGCAGCCCCTTACTGGGCCAACGTCCTGACTTTC.